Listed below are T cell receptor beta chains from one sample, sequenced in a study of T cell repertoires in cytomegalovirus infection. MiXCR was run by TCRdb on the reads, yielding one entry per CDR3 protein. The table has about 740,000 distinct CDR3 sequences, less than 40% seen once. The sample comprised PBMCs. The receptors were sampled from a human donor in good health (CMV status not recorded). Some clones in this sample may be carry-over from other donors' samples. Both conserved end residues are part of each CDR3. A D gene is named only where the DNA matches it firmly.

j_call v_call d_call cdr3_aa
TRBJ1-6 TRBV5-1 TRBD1 CASSLEGQPNNSPLHF
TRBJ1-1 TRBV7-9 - CASRWGGTEAFF
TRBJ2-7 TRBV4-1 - CASSQGLGYEQYF
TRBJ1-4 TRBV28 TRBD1 CASSLGQGTATNEKLFF
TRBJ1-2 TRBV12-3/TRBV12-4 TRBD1 CASSRSGTGLWYGYTF
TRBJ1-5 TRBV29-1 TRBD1 CSVASGGHQPQHF
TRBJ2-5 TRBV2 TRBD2 CASSDSGLAAETQYF
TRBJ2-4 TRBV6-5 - CASSFGGGTLAKNIQYF
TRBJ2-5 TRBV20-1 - CSASWGETQYF
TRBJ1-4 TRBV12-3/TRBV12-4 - CASSFPDPGREKLFF
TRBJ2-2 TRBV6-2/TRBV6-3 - CASSYRASTGELFF
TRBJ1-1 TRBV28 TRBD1 CASSQTGDNTEAFF
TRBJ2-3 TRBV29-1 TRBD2 CSVEGGLAGLGDTQYF
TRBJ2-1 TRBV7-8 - CASSGDGSTGEQFF
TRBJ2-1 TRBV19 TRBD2 CASSISGGSGNEQFF
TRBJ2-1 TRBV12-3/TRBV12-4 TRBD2 CASAPASGYNEQFF
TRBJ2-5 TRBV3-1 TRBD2 CASSQDLLAGKETQYF
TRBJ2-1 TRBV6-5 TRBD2 CASSYPEGGDLWNEQFF
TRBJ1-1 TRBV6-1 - CASSQDRMNTEAFF
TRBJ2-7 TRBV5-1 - CASSLIFSYEQYF
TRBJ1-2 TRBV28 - CASSPDPRDYGYTF
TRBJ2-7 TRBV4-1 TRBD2 CASSQDSLAGAYEQYF